Below, 6 T cell receptor beta chains from the same sample are listed, as sequenced in a study of T-cell memory formation after mild COVID-19. TCRdb re-called the 5' RACE reads through MiXCR, storing one row per CDR3 protein. The top ten hold approximately 12% of the sample, which has 50,000 or so distinct CDR3 sequences, approximately 9.1% seen once. The sequenced sample was PBMCs or a T cell subset sorted from them (not recorded which). All receptors come from an adult woman who had mild COVID-19 (a few samples of this study predate the infection). Cell type and time point are not known.

This clonotype was observed many times. The chain employs TRBV4-3 and TRBJ2-2; D possibly corresponds to TRBD2 (6 bases). Germline values: CDR1 LGHNA, CDR2 YSLEER. The CDR3 runs 16 residues. Trimming pared 4 bases from V and 5 bases from J, leaving 17 bases between. The CDR3 DNA reads as TGCGCCAGCAGCCCAAGGGGCGGGATCATAACCGGGGAGCTGTTTTTT. Protein product: CASSPRGGIITGELFF.

This clonotype was counted between two and nine times. The chain uses TRBV5-5 and TRBJ2-7; 11 bases align to TRBD1. Germline CDR1 SGHKS, CDR2 YYEKEE (reference sequence). This CDR3 is built from 14 residues. J gave up 5 bases and V 2 bases, and 3 bases lay outside the gene matches. CDR3 protein: CASSLRTGGDEQYF. For the CDR3, the DNA is TGTGCCAGCAGCTTACGGACAGGGGGCGACGAGCAGTACTTC.

The CDR3 spells CAISEGQGEKLFF. For the CDR3, the DNA is TGTGCCATCAGTGAGGGGCAGGGTGAAAAACTGTTTTTT. The J gene is TRBJ1-4, the V gene TRBV10-3, with D tentatively TRBD1 (5 bases). The CDR3 length is 13 residues. Trimming stripped 2 bases from V and 7 bases from J, with 8 bases between. CDR1 ENHRY and CDR2 SYGVKD come from the germline V gene.

The V call is TRBV7-2, the J call TRBJ2-3; D might be TRBD1 (6 bases). Germline V gene sequence: CDR1 SGHTA, CDR2 FQGNSA. Trimming cost V 3 bases and J 8 bases, with 9 bases left between them. The CDR3 is 12 amino acids. The CDR3 region has the DNA TGTGCCAGCAGCTTGGGGGCCCCTACGCAGTATTTT. This sequence encodes CASSLGAPTQYF.

The sample holds a few counts of this clonotype. This chain links TRBV7-2 with TRBJ2-3; possible D gene TRBD2, 5 bases. V was clipped by 1 base and J by 4 bases, with 9 bases between them. CDR1 is SGHTA, CDR2 FQGNSA, per germline. The CDR3 runs to 14 residues. CDR3 protein: CASSLELVADTQYF. CDR3 coding DNA: TGTGCCAGCAGCTTAGAACTAGTGGCAGATACGCAGTATTTT.

This clonotype was counted many times. The chain carries TRBV18 and TRBJ2-1, with 11 positions matching TRBD2. The CDR3 covers 15 residues. The junction had 5 bases not matched to a gene; V was cut back by 1 base and J by 9 bases. Per the germline V gene, CDR1 is KGHSH and CDR2 is LQKENI. The CDR3, as DNA: TGTGCCAGCTCACCACTAGCGGGAGGGCAGGGTGAGCAGTTCTTC. Amino acid sequence: CASSPLAGGQGEQFF.